This T cell receptor (beta chain) was recovered during a study of blood T cells in healthy people across ages. Next came a second PCR, run for about 7 to 12 cycles, which used a sample-barcoded 5' primer along with a J-beta primer mix. TCRdb reprocessed the 5' RACE reads with MiXCR, giving one entry per CDR3 protein. The profile covers some 1,800,000 distinct CDR3 sequences, with approximately 40% appearing a single time and 23% taken by the ten largest. On this clonotype itself: No antigen is known for it.

The study's findings and limits: There was no known CMV status for donors, so expanded clonotype changes were possibly confounded. TCR beta diversity per million T cells fell roughly linearly with age.

Donors were systemically healthy Caucasian individuals from Russia aged about 6 to 100 years. Isolation of PBMCs gave at least 7 million cells per sample. This TCR was recovered from a human donor in good health. Sequenced: blood.

The CDR3 reads CSVPDPYVNRGGYTF. The CDR3, as DNA: TGCAGCGTTCCCGACCCCTATGTAAACAGGGGTGGCTACACCTTC. This chain links TRBV29-1 with TRBJ1-2; 7 nucleotides align to TRBD1. The junction had 16 bases not matched to a gene; V was cut back by 5 bases and J by 7 bases. CDR1 and CDR2 (germline): SQVTM, ANQGSEA. This CDR3 region has 15 residues.